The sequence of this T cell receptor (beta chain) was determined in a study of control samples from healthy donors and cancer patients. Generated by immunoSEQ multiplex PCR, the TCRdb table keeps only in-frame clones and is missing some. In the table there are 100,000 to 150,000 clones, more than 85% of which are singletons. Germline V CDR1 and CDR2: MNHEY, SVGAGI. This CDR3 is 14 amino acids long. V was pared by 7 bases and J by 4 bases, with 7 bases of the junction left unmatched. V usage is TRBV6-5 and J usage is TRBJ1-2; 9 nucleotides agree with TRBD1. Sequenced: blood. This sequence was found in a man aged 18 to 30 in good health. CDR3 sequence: CASTKTGGGYGYTF. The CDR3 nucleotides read TGTGCCAGCACCAAGACAGGGGGGGGCTATGGCTACACCTTC.